The entry that follows covers one T cell receptor (beta chain) sequence. Its specificity is unknown. The data derive from a study of T cell responses to AZD1222 COVID-19 vaccine. General observations from the study: Clonal diversity may have been underestimated in mostly white British donors.

TCRdb keeps only in-frame clones here, not all; method: immunoSEQ multiplex PCR. The sample shows some 100,000 clones, approximately 91% of them seen only once. V trimming: 4 bases; J trimming: 7 bases; junction bases outside the gene matches: 1. The CDR3 length is 14 residues. Germline CDR1 reads LNHDA; CDR2 reads SQIVND (reference sequence). Material: peripheral blood, obtained on day 0 of AZD1222 vaccination. The chain links TRBV19 to TRBJ1-6; 10 bases match TRBD1. This clonotype originated in an adult in good health. The CDR3 coding sequence is TGTGCCAGTAGTAGGACAGGGGGGAATTCACCCCTCCACTTT. Amino acid sequence: CASSRTGGNSPLHF.